This T cell receptor (beta chain) was captured in a study of T-cell reconstitution after alpha-beta-depleted transplantation in children. The TCRbeta library incorporated unique molecular identifiers. TCRdb reanalysed the PCR reads using MiXCR and keeps one entry per CDR3 protein. Of almost 400,000 distinct CDR3 sequences detected, just over 20% appear once; the ten largest clones hold around 4%. CDR3 length equals 13 residues. Trimming took 6 bases from V and 0 from J, leaving 8 bases between them. J is TRBJ1-2 and V is TRBV12-3 or TRBV12-4; D unclear. The sequence was collected from a human donor who donated a stem cell graft to a child with acute myeloid leukemia. Here the sequenced sample was PBMCs from the stem cell graft donor, taken from the stem cell graft. The chain's CDR3 is CASRRASNYGYTF. As DNA, the CDR3 is TGTGCCAGCAGAAGGGCTTCTAACTATGGCTACACCTTC.